The 21 T cell receptor beta chains below all came from one sample that was sequenced in a study of blood T cells in healthy people across ages. Through a sample-barcoded 5' primer and a J-beta primer mix, a second PCR was run for roughly 6 to 12 cycles. TCRdb itself ran the 5' RACE reads through MiXCR, one entry per CDR3 protein. The table shows more than 900,000 distinct CDR3 sequences, with less than 25% occurring only once. These data also formed part of another study, on T cells of mothers and their children.

The sample was blood. The receptor source for this set is a girl aged 2 to 9 in good health.

This clonotype appeared a few times. The chain carries TRBV12-3 or TRBV12-4 and TRBJ2-7; weak D call: TRBD1 (6 bases). The V gene lost 7 bases and the J gene lost 6 bases, with 25 bases spanning the gap. The CDR3 is 16 amino acids. CDR3 protein: CASTCGSGVCPLEQYF. CDR3 sequence (DNA): TGTGCCAGCACCTGTGGGTCAGGGGTTTGTCCCCTCGAGCAGTACTTC.

In its sample, this clonotype was seen a few times. The chain couples TRBV7-2 to TRBJ2-3; TRBD1 or TRBD2 may be the D gene (5 bases each). Germline assignment: CDR1 SGHTA and CDR2 FQGNSA. This CDR3 contains 17 residues. The V end was cut by 1 base, the J end by 0 bases, with 14 bases between. The CDR3 bases are TGTGCCAGCAGCTTAGACGGGGCAGGGAGAAGCACAGATACGCAGTATTTT. Protein: CASSLDGAGRSTDTQYF.

The chain combines TRBV6-1 with TRBJ2-5; perhaps TRBD1 as D (6 bases). Germline values: CDR1 MNHNS, CDR2 SASEGT. The CDR3 spans 16 residues. V shed 7 bases and J shed 4 bases, with 22 bases lying between them. Here the CDR3 DNA reads TGTGCCAGCAACCCAATCGTTGGGGGCCCGGGAGAGACCCAGTACTTC. Amino acids: CASNPIVGGPGETQYF.

The chain uses TRBV7-2 and TRBJ1-5; D perhaps matches TRBD1 (6 bases). From germline, CDR1 is SGHTA and CDR2 FQGNSA. The germline V and J ends were trimmed by 1 base and 7 bases, with 14 bases remaining between them. The CDR3 has 15 residues. CDR3 nucleotides: TGTGCCAGCAGCTTAGAGGCAGGGGCCAACCAGCCCCAGCATTTT. This translates into CASSLEAGANQPQHF.

The chain has TRBV7-9 and TRBJ2-5; D is perhaps TRBD1 or TRBD2 (5 bases each). V lost 5 bases and J 4 bases, leaving 17 bases between the germline ends. This CDR3 contains 15 residues. Germline V gives CDR1 SEHNR, CDR2 FQNEAQ (reference sequence). The CDR3, as DNA: TGTGCCAGCAGCCGCGACCAGGGACGGTTAGAGACCCAGTACTTC. Amino acids: CASSRDQGRLETQYF.

V usage is TRBV7-2 and J usage is TRBJ2-3, with 8 bases that match TRBD1. Germline CDR1 is SGHTA and CDR2 is FQGNSA. The CDR3 sequence is 15 residues long. V shed 7 bases and J 3 bases; nucleotides not matched to a gene: 9. DNA of the CDR3: TGTGCCAGCACCGTTCGAGGACAGGGAACAGATACGCAGTATTTT. It codes for CASTVRGQGTDTQYF.

This clonotype was found once. The J gene is TRBJ2-2, the V gene TRBV6-6; no clear D gene. V was pared by 6 bases and J by 5 bases, with 7 bases between. From germline, CDR1 is MNHNY and CDR2 SVGAGI (reference sequence). This CDR3 is 12 amino acids long. The chain's CDR3 is CASRYKTGELFF. The CDR3, as DNA: TGTGCCAGCAGGTATAAGACCGGGGAGCTGTTTTTT.

The rearrangement uses TRBV7-2 and TRBJ2-5; maybe TRBD1 (7 bases). The CDR3 contains 15 residues. Trimming shortened V by 5 bases and J by 5 bases, and 18 bases separated the two germline ends. Germline V gene sequence: CDR1 SGHTA, CDR2 FQGNSA. The CDR3 DNA reads as TGTGCCAGCAGCGGAGGGGGCAGGTGGGGCGAGACCCAGTACTTC. It is translated as CASSGGGRWGETQYF.

V and J are TRBV25-1 and TRBJ1-6, with D perhaps TRBD1 (5 bases). There are 14 residues in the CDR3. V was trimmed by 4 bases and J by 9 bases, leaving 13 bases between them. Germline loops: CDR1 MGHDK, CDR2 SYGVNS. The CDR3 region is CASSATGDGSPLHF. The CDR3 nucleotides are TGTGCCAGCAGTGCGACGGGGGATGGTTCACCCCTCCACTTT.

The sample holds a few counts of this clonotype. In DNA form, the CDR3 reads TGCAGCGTACGAAGGGGGATCTACGAGCAGTACTTC. Translating it yields CSVRRGIYEQYF. The chain recombines TRBV29-1 with TRBJ2-7; possible D gene TRBD1, 6 bases. Germline V lookup: CDR1 SQVTM, CDR2 ANQGSEA. Trimming took 6 bases from V and 3 from J, leaving 12 bases between them. The CDR3 totals 12 residues.

The chain carries TRBV11-2 and TRBJ2-1; TRBD2 matches at 7 bases. The CDR3 consists of 18 residues. The germline V gene encodes CDR1 SGHAT and CDR2 FQNNGV. J was trimmed by 3 bases and V by 0 bases; bases with no gene match: 11. CDR3: CASSLEWSGTSDYNEQFF. CDR3 nucleotides: TGTGCCAGCAGCTTAGAATGGAGCGGGACCTCAGACTACAATGAGCAGTTCTTC.

The V gene is TRBV29-1, the J gene TRBJ2-7; tentatively, D is TRBD2 (5 bases). Germline V gives CDR1 SQVTM, CDR2 ANQGSEA. V dropped 2 bases and J dropped 6 bases, with 8 bases sitting between them. The CDR3 is 11 amino acids. CDR3 residues: CSVESGVEQYF. CDR3 in DNA: TGCAGCGTTGAATCCGGGGTCGAGCAGTACTTC.

This clonotype appeared a few times. The chain combines TRBV20-1 with TRBJ1-6; D gene uncertain. Germline V gene sequence: CDR1 DFQATT, CDR2 SNEGSKA (reference sequence). With 0 bases removed from V and 9 bases from J, the gap between germline ends came to 6 bases. The CDR3 runs to 12 residues. In nucleotides, the CDR3 is TGCAGTGCTAGAGATCGAGGTTCACCCCTCCACTTT. Translated, it gives CSARDRGSPLHF.

This clonotype showed up just a few times. The chain is built from TRBV27 and TRBJ2-7; the match to TRBD1 covers 7 bases. Germline V gene sequence: CDR1 MNHEY, CDR2 SMNVEV (reference sequence). This CDR3 comprises 14 residues. The V gene end was trimmed by 5 bases and the J gene end by 2 bases; junction bases not matched to a gene: 6. CDR3 sequence: CASSGTDRAYEQYF. The CDR3 DNA reads as TGTGCCAGCAGTGGGACAGATAGGGCCTACGAGCAGTACTTC.

This chain uses TRBV7-9 with TRBJ2-5; D not certain. The germline gives CDR1 SEHNR, CDR2 FQNEAQ (reference sequence). The CDR3 runs 13 residues. V shed 5 bases and J shed 5 bases, with 12 bases lying between them. CDR3: CASSILSRETQYF. The DNA of the CDR3 is TGTGCCAGCAGCATCCTGTCGAGGGAGACCCAGTACTTC.

This clonotype was counted only a few times. The genes are TRBV29-1 and TRBJ2-7; TRBD1 aligns across 10 bases. There are 13 residues in the CDR3. V lost 4 bases, J lost 0 bases, and 0 bases stayed unmatched. Germline CDR1 and CDR2: SQVTM and ANQGSEA. The CDR3 DNA reads TGCAGCGTTGGGGACAGGGGCTCCTACGAGCAGTACTTC. It yields the protein CSVGDRGSYEQYF.

Only a few counts were recorded for this clonotype. The rearrangement links TRBV4-3 to TRBJ2-4; D possibly uses TRBD1 or TRBD2 (6 bases each). The CDR3 is made up of 16 amino acids. Germline V gives CDR1 LGHNA, CDR2 YSLEER. The V gene lost 0 bases and the J gene lost 7 bases, with 16 bases spanning the gap. The CDR3 bases are TGCGCCAGCAGCCAAGAAGAGACGTGGGGGGCGAACATTCAGTACTTC. As protein: CASSQEETWGANIQYF.

The chain employs TRBV20-1 and TRBJ2-5; a possible D gene is TRBD2 (5 bases). V dropped 0 bases and J dropped 0 bases, with 11 bases sitting between them. This CDR3 is built from 15 residues. The germline CDR1 and CDR2 sequences are DFQATT and SNEGSKA (reference sequence). The CDR3 DNA reads as TGCAGTGCTAGAGATCCCCGGACTCACCAAGAGACCCAGTACTTC. This sequence encodes CSARDPRTHQETQYF.

A few counts support this clonotype. This chain joins TRBV3-1 and TRBJ1-6; the match to TRBD1 covers 7 bases. The germline CDR1 and CDR2 sequences are LGHDT and YNNKEL (reference sequence). The CDR3 extends over 14 amino acids. Trimming removed 5 bases from V and 9 bases from J; junction bases left unmatched: 7. The CDR3 spells CASSFRTGGSPLHF. For the CDR3, the DNA is TGTGCCAGCAGCTTCAGGACAGGAGGTTCACCCCTCCACTTT. The full variable domain, completed using reference TRBV3-1 and TRBJ1-6, is DTAVSQTPKYLVTQMGNDKSIKCEQNLGHDTMYWYKQDSKKFLKIMFSYNNKELIINETVPNRFSPKSPDKAHLNLHINSLELGDSAVYFCASSFRTGGSPLHFGNGTRLTVT.

The chain combines TRBV29-1 with TRBJ1-1; 7 bases agree with TRBD1. Germline V gene sequence: CDR1 SQVTM, CDR2 ANQGSEA. J lost 9 bases, V lost 4 bases, and 8 bases had no gene match. This CDR3 has 12 amino acids. The CDR3 reads CSVGTGTVKAFF. The CDR3, as DNA: TGCAGCGTTGGGACCGGGACAGTAAAAGCTTTCTTT.

The V call is TRBV7-8, the J call TRBJ2-1, with 10 nucleotides matching TRBD2. The CDR3 extends over 16 amino acids. Germline V lookup: CDR1 SGHVS, CDR2 FQNEAQ. Germline trimming cut 5 bases from V and 1 base from J; bases unmatched to any gene: 5. The CDR3 bases are TGTGCCAGCAGCGCCTCAGCGGGGGGGTCCTACAATGAGCAGTTCTTC. It specifies CASSASAGGSYNEQFF. The full variable domain, with the rest looked up from reference TRBV7-8 and TRBJ2-1, is GAGVSQSPRYKVAKRGQDVALRCDPISGHVSLFWYQQALGQGPEFLTYFQNEAQLDKSGLPSDRFFAERPEGSVSTLKIQRTQQEDSAVYLCASSASAGGSYNEQFFGPGTRLTVL.